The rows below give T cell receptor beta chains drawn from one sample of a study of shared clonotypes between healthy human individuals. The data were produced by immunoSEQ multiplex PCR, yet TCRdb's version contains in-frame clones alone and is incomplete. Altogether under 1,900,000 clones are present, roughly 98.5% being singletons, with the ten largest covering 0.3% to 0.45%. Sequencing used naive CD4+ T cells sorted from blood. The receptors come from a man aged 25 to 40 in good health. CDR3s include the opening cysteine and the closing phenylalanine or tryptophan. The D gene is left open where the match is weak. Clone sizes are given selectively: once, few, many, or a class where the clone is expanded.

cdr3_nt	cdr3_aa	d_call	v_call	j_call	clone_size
TGTGCCAGCACCAACGGCCGGGGTCTCTACAATGAGCAGTTCTTC	CASTNGRGLYNEQFF	NA	TRBV6-5	TRBJ2-1	NA
TGTGCCAGCAGCGGTACTAGCCGAGTGGCCTACGAGCAGTACTTC	CASSGTSRVAYEQYF	NA	TRBV28	TRBJ2-7	NA
TGTGCCATCAGCGCTGGATCAATGGCAGATACGCAGTATTTT	CAISAGSMADTQYF	NA	TRBV10-3	TRBJ2-3	NA
TGTGCCAGCAGCTTTTTCAGCACAGATACGCAGTATTTT	CASSFFSTDTQYF	NA	TRBV11-2	TRBJ2-3	NA
TGTGCCAGCAGCGACCTGGTAGGGACAGTGCTATACAATGAGCAGTTCTTC	CASSDLVGTVLYNEQFF	TRBD1	TRBV27	TRBJ2-1	NA
TGTGCCAGCAGCCTGGGGCCCAGCGGCGCGAACACCGGGGAGCTGTTTTTT	CASSLGPSGANTGELFF	NA	TRBV5-4	TRBJ2-2	NA
TGTGCCAGCAGCTCAGAGGCAGGGCGCACAGATACGCAGTATTTT	CASSSEAGRTDTQYF	NA	TRBV9	TRBJ2-3	NA
TGTGCCAGCAGCCTCACAGGGGGCTATATGGAGGGCTACACCTTC	CASSLTGGYMEGYTF	TRBD1	TRBV28	TRBJ1-2	NA
TGTGCCAGCTCACCAGGGACAGTCAATCAGCCCCAGCATTTT	CASSPGTVNQPQHF	TRBD1	TRBV18	TRBJ1-5	NA
TGTGCCAGCAGCTTTCCAGCGGGAGGCCACAATGAGCAGTTCTTC	CASSFPAGGHNEQFF	TRBD2	TRBV7-9	TRBJ2-1	NA
TGTGCCAGCAGCGCCGGGGGGCACACCGGGGAGCTGTTTTTT	CASSAGGHTGELFF	NA	TRBV6-1	TRBJ2-2	NA
TGTGCCAGCAGCTTGGGGGCGGGAGGTTGGGAGACCCAGTACTTC	CASSLGAGGWETQYF	TRBD2	TRBV5-5	TRBJ2-5	NA
TGTGCCAGCAGTTTAGTGGTAAATCAGCCCCAGCATTTT	CASSLVVNQPQHF	NA	TRBV27	TRBJ1-5	NA
TGCGCCAGCAGCTTGGACCGAGCCCCCGACACTGAAGCTTTCTTT	CASSLDRAPDTEAFF	NA	TRBV5-1	TRBJ1-1	NA
TGCGCCAGCAGCCAAGTGGGGCATCAGCCCCAGCATTTT	CASSQVGHQPQHF	NA	TRBV4-1	TRBJ1-5	NA
TGTGCCAGCAGCCATCATAACAGGGCTACCTACGAGCAGTACTTC	CASSHHNRATYEQYF	NA	TRBV4-2	TRBJ2-7	NA
TGCGCCAGCAGCTTCGGACTAGCGGGAGGGCTCTCCTACAATGAGCAGTTCTTC	CASSFGLAGGLSYNEQFF	TRBD2	TRBV5-1	TRBJ2-1	NA
TGTGCCAGCAGTTTTAGCGGGAGGACTCGCGAGCAGTACTTC	CASSFSGRTREQYF	TRBD2	TRBV27	TRBJ2-7	NA
TGCAGCGTGCGGGTTGAGATCAATGAGCAGTTCTTC	CSVRVEINEQFF	NA	TRBV29-1	TRBJ2-1	NA
TGTGCCAGCTCTACCCTAGCCGAGCAGTACTTC	CASSTLAEQYF	NA	TRBV6-1	TRBJ2-7	NA
TGCGCCAGCAGCCGAACATGGCAGGGGGCCTACGAGCAGTACTTC	CASSRTWQGAYEQYF	TRBD1	TRBV4-3	TRBJ2-7	NA
TGTGCCAGCTCACCCTCGGAGGGCCCAGATACGCAGTATTTT	CASSPSEGPDTQYF	NA	TRBV18	TRBJ2-3	NA
TGCAGCGTAGTGACGGCCATGAACACTGAAGCTTTCTTT	CSVVTAMNTEAFF	NA	TRBV29-1	TRBJ1-1	NA
TGCGCCAGCAGCCAGCAGACTAGGTACTATGAGCAGTTCTTC	CASSQQTRYYEQFF	NA	TRBV5-1	TRBJ2-1	NA
TGTGCCAGCGAACTTTCGCGGGGGTCCTACAATGAGCAGTTCTTC	CASELSRGSYNEQFF	TRBD2	TRBV2	TRBJ2-1	once
TGTGCCAGCAGTTTATTCGGACAGGGAAGGACGAGGACTGAAGCTTTCTTT	CASSLFGQGRTRTEAFF	TRBD1	TRBV28	TRBJ1-1	NA
TGTGCCAGCTCCACTATGGGGGGACTTAAAGAGACCCAGTACTTC	CASSTMGGLKETQYF	NA	TRBV18	TRBJ2-5	NA
TGTGCCAGCAGCTTCGGGCAGGGGAACACCGGGGAGCTGTTTTTT	CASSFGQGNTGELFF	NA	TRBV11-3	TRBJ2-2	once
TGTGCCAGCAGCTCCTACCCACCCAGGGGGCGGGGGGTCGGTGAGCAGTTCTTC	CASSSYPPRGRGVGEQFF	NA	TRBV7-2	TRBJ2-1	NA
TGTGCCACCAGCAGAGACAGCGGGAGGGCCTTCTTC	CATSRDSGRAFF	TRBD2	TRBV15	TRBJ2-7	NA
TGTGCCAGCTCATCGGCTAGCGGGAGCAATGAGCAGTTCTTC	CASSSASGSNEQFF	TRBD2	TRBV18	TRBJ2-1	NA
TGTGCCAGTACCCGCCGCTCCTACAATGAGCAGTTCTTC	CASTRRSYNEQFF	NA	TRBV7-2	TRBJ2-1	NA
TGTGCCAGCAGCCAACTAGTCGGCTCCTACAATGAGCAGTTCTTC	CASSQLVGSYNEQFF	NA	TRBV7-2	TRBJ2-1	NA
TGCGCCAGCAGCTTGGAACCGGGACATGCCTATGGCTACACCTTC	CASSLEPGHAYGYTF	NA	TRBV5-1	TRBJ1-2	NA
TGTGCCAGCAGTCCCTCGTCGACAGGGCTCTACGAGCAGTACTTC	CASSPSSTGLYEQYF	TRBD1	TRBV27	TRBJ2-7	NA
TGCAGCGTTGCGGGCTCAGGGCTAGAGGAGTTCTTC	CSVAGSGLEEFF	NA	TRBV29-1	TRBJ2-1	NA
TGTGCCAGCAGTGAGGATGGAGGCTACACCTTC	CASSEDGGYTF	NA	TRBV2	TRBJ1-2	NA
TGCAGCGTTGAGACAGTGTCCAGGGGAGCGGTTGGAGAGACCCAGTACTTC	CSVETVSRGAVGETQYF	NA	TRBV29-1	TRBJ2-5	NA
TGTGCCAGCTCACCAGAGGGGGACAGGGGCAATCAGCCCCAGCATTTT	CASSPEGDRGNQPQHF	TRBD1	TRBV18	TRBJ1-5	NA
TGCGCCAGCAGCTTTGACAGGGGCACAGATACGCAGTATTTT	CASSFDRGTDTQYF	TRBD1	TRBV5-1	TRBJ2-3	NA
TGTGCCAGTAGTATTTGGGTCGGGGACAGGAGAACAGATACGCAGTATTTT	CASSIWVGDRRTDTQYF	TRBD1	TRBV19	TRBJ2-3	once
TGTGCCAGCAGTGGCCGGGGAGGTACTGAAGCTTTCTTT	CASSGRGGTEAFF	NA	TRBV2	TRBJ1-1	NA
TGTGCCAGCAGTGCCGACAGGGGTTGGGAAAAACTGTTTTTT	CASSADRGWEKLFF	TRBD1	TRBV25-1	TRBJ1-4	NA
TGCGCCAGCAGCGGGGGTGTTTCGAGTCAGACCTGGGGCACCGGGGAGCTGTTTTTT	CASSGGVSSQTWGTGELFF	NA	TRBV5-1	TRBJ2-2	once
TGTGCCAGCAGTTCCCGGGGGTATGACAATCAGCCCCAGCATTTT	CASSSRGYDNQPQHF	NA	TRBV28	TRBJ1-5	NA